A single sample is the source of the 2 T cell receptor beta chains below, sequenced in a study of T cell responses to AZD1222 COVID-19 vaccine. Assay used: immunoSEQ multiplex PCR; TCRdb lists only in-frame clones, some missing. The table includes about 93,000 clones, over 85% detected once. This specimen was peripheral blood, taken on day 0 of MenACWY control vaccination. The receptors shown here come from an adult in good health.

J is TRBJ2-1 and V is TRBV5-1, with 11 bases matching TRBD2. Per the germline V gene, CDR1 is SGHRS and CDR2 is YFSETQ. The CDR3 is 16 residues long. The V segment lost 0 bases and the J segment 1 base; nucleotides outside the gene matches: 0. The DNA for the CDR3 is TGCGCCAGCAGCTTGGTAGCGGGGGGGTCCTACAATGAGCAGTTCTTC. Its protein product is CASSLVAGGSYNEQFF.

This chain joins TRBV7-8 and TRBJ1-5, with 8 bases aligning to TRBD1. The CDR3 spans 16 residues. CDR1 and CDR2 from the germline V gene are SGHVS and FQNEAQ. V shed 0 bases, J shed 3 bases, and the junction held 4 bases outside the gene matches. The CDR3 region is CASSLARRGHNQPQHF. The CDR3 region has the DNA TGTGCCAGCAGCTTAGCTCGCAGGGGGCACAATCAGCCCCAGCATTTT.